This T cell receptor (beta chain) was found in a study of Ad26.COV2.S vaccination and SARS-CoV-2 variants. For the study at large: Recipients of Ad26.COV2.S got it intramuscularly, once or twice 56 days apart.

About this clone: The antigen is unknown.

The assay was immunoSEQ multiplex PCR, and TCRdb's table has in-frame clones only and misses some. Of about 400,000 clones listed, over 75% were seen once; the top ten hold 1.9%. Overall study results and limits: Similar non-spike TCR breadth was seen in vaccine and placebo recipients. From the TCR breadth and depth analyses, total T cell responses may have been underestimated.

Specified treatment: around 19 received Ad26.COV2.S at low or high dose, single or two shots; 5 received placebo; per-sample allocation not given. Specimen acquisition occurred on day 63 following the initial vaccine or placebo injection. Between the trimmed V and J ends, which lost 7 bases and 5 bases, there was a span of 18 bases. Germline lookup yields CDR1 MDHEN and CDR2 SYDVKM. This CDR3 is built from 15 residues. This sequence originates from a person aged 18 to 65 who received the Ad26.COV2.S COVID-19 vaccine or a placebo. The chain combines TRBV28 with TRBJ2-1; either TRBD1 or TRBD2 may supply D (5 bases each). This material consisted of peripheral blood, taken in a trial of Ad26.COV2.S vaccine versus placebo. The CDR3 DNA follows: TGTGCCAGCAACGACTGGGGGAGAGAAGACAATGAGCAGTTCTTC. Translating gives CASNDWGREDNEQFF.